One T cell receptor (beta chain) is described in this entry. Its target is not known. The sample belongs to a study of OX40 agonist ivuxolimab in advanced cancers. At the level of the study: Patients took ivuxolimab, an agonistic anti-OX40 (CD134) antibody. With a range of roughly 23 to 90, age averaged roughly 60 years, and about 82% were male. Study-wide results and limits: Among some nonresponders, normalized T-cell clonal expansion was also low.

The CDR3 is 14 residues long. V was pared by 4 bases and J by 0 bases, with 4 bases of the junction left unmatched. Germline lookup yields CDR1 SGHDT and CDR2 YYEEEE. Assay: immunoSEQ multiplex PCR; the TCRdb copy retains only in-frame clones and omits some. Seen here are 20,000 to 25,000 clones, roughly four fifths observed once, and the top ten hold roughly half. J is TRBJ2-7 and V is TRBV5-6; 7 nucleotides match TRBD2. The TCR sequence derives from an adult with an advanced solid tumor such as melanoma, head and neck, liver or kidney cancer. Sequenced material: CD4+ or CD8+ T cells sorted from blood, taken in a trial of the OX40 agonist ivuxolimab. This CDR3 reads CASSTGRSSYEQYF. The CDR3 DNA is TGTGCCAGCAGCACCGGGAGGAGCTCCTACGAGCAGTACTTC.